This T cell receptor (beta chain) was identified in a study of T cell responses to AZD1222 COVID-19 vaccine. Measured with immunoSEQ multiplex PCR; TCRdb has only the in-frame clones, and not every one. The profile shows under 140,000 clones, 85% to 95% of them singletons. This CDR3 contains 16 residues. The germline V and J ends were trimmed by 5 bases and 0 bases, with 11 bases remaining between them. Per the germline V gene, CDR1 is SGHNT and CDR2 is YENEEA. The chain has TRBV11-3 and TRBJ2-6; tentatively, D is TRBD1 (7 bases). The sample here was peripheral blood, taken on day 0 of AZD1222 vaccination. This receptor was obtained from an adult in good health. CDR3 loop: CASSRQGLSGANVLTF. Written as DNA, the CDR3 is TGTGCCAGCAGCCGACAGGGACTCTCTGGGGCCAACGTCCTGACTTTC.